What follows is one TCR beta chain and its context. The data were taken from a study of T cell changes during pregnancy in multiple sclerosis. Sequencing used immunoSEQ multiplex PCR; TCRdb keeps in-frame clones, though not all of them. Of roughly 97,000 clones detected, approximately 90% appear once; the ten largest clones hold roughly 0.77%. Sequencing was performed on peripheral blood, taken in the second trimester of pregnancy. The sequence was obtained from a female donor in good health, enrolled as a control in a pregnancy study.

Here the CDR3 reads CASSVRVYEQYF. CDR3 coding DNA: TGTGCCAGCAGTGTCAGGGTCTACGAGCAGTACTTC. This chain uses TRBV28 with TRBJ2-7; the D gene is possibly TRBD1 (5 bases). The CDR3 spans 12 residues. Germline assignment: CDR1 MDHEN and CDR2 SYDVKM. V shed 5 bases and J shed 3 bases, with 8 bases lying between them.